This T cell receptor beta chain came from a study of cytomegalovirus exposure and HLA in healthy donors listed by TCRdb under 2017. Study-level background: An earlier analysis of approximately 590 of the donors reported about 250 Gb of sequence data and 100 million to 130 million unique TCR beta sequences from about 200 million T cells. The number of donors typed differed by locus, with about 629-630 for A, B, C, DRB1 and DQB1, roughly 550 for DQA1, approximately 580 for DPA1, and some 450 for DPB1. A handful of DR-DQ haplotypes were handled as single units for association and clustering because linkage in the cohort was strong. The aim of the study was to test whether cataloging public T cell receptors could identify signatures of past pathogen exposure. The genetic ancestry cluster associated with self-reported Caucasian donors included 81% of the roughly 410 genotyped donors. A later analysis re-analyzed previously published TCR beta repertoires from 650 to 800 donors and added high-resolution HLA genotyping to study TCR occurrence patterns. All discovery cohort repertoires had been generated using a single sequencing platform. Among almost 400 genotyped donors of the cohort, an average of approximately 230,000 unique TCR beta nucleotide sequences were sequenced per donor, approximately 20% of them non-productive. Using immunosequencing, the study profiled T cell repertoires from 666 subjects and related those repertoires to cytomegalovirus serostatus. An early release that covered fewer than 800 HLA-typed donors contained approximately 320 gigabases of sequencing data and tens of millions of unique TCR sequences. Rather than using new phenotypic data, the later analysis identified candidate immune exposures from TCR beta sequences and from how often those sequences occurred across donors. HLA typing covered class I and class II loci at four-digit resolution. A later genetic analysis took genome-wide SNP genotypes for about three fifths of the 666 donors and used that subset as a discovery cohort. Donor age, sex, ethnicity and CMV serostatus were collected together with the repertoire data. To predict cytomegalovirus infection status, the study brought together high-throughput TCR immunosequencing, statistical association of individual TCRs with disease status, and machine learning. An earlier analysis of some 500 of the donors applied high-throughput TCR beta sequencing to assess whether each TCR beta V gene segment acted as functional or pseudogenic. In addition to the first cohort of roughly 700 subjects, a separate validation cohort of some 120 different subjects was used. Overall study results and their limits: In a later analysis, HLA-associated TCR beta chains showed more clonal expansion and lower generation probabilities than non-associated chains that were equally common. Some IMGT-functional V segments, including TRBV6-2 and TRBV6-3, could not be told apart with the 87-base-pair reads, so those segments were excluded. The earlier analysis of 587 of the donors excluded around 17 rarely observed V segments, including chromosome 9 orphons, because counts were too low. A later genetic analysis associated a missense DCLRE1C variant with V-gene and J-gene trimming of TCR beta chains, and an independent cohort replicated the association. Because some donors lacked HLA typing at each locus, the association tests relied only on the typed subset. According to a later analysis, most CMV-associated TCR beta chains appeared to be HLA-restricted, and the HLA associations seemed to be driven largely by CMV exposure. When HLA alleles, especially DR and DQ, strongly co-occurred, TCR associations were difficult to assign to individual alleles. In an earlier analysis of more than 500 of the donors, most TCR beta V segments appeared in productive rearrangements about 90% or about 30% of the time, broadly matching IMGT annotations. While some public TCRs were present in many individuals, most TCR sequences turned up only very rarely across donors. Correlated functional status among segregating V segments might be attributable to linkage disequilibrium, but an unknown experimental factor could not be ruled out. A later analysis associated about 17,000 TCR beta sequences with specific HLA alleles at a false discovery rate of 0.05. The study listed approximately 150 TCR beta chains as associated with cytomegalovirus. A later analysis found that TCR association rates varied across HLA loci, with DRB1 alleles showing the most associated TCRs and HLA-C alleles the fewest. A cluster of highly shared sequence variants was judged likely to be a technical artifact of the sequencing pipeline. This cohort had only TCR beta chains sequenced, and the lack of alpha or paired-chain data limited which features could be detected. A further reported finding was that TCR beta sequences accurately predicted the HLA-A and HLA-B alleles for most subjects in the first cohort. A few of the identified cytomegalovirus-associated TCR beta chains were confirmed in vitro to be specific for cytomegalovirus antigens. The classifier was reported to diagnose cytomegalovirus status with high specificity and sensitivity in both the original and validation cohorts. Sequencing depth was assumed to be roughly uniform across donors in the presence/absence analyses, though that assumption may not hold. The authors suggested that the approach could potentially be generalized to other disease states and immunological phenotypes. According to a later genetic analysis, donors in an Asian-associated ancestry cluster had fewer N-insertions in productive TCRs than the roughly 700-donor mean. For the cohort, immune exposure information was limited to CMV serostatus. A later analysis reported that several top co-occurrence clusters appeared linked to parvovirus B19, influenza, CMV and Epstein-Barr virus.

V is pruned by 7 bases and J by 6 bases, leaving 7 bases of the junction without a gene match. The CDR3 measures 14 amino acids from cysteine to phenylalanine. Of the read, only the CDR3 DNA is kept; its 42 bases are in frame from base 1. For CDR1 and CDR2, the germline V gene lists MNHEY and SVGAGI. On this clone itself: Its antigen is currently not known. No per-base quality is available; no much larger clone lies one base away.

The cohort consisted of 650 to 850 healthy bone marrow donors. Cohort members were all nominally healthy when sampled, although unrecorded immune exposures were likely present. The donor was CMV seropositive and was included in the group of 289 seropositive cohort members. Each donor provided a peripheral blood sample, and peripheral blood mononuclear cells were used for TCR beta sequencing. Genomic DNA was extracted from the blood cell samples with the Qiagen DNeasy Blood Extraction Kit. Library construction relied on the immunoSEQ multiplex PCR assay. A mixture of 60 forward primers for TCR Vbeta segments and 13 reverse primers for TCR Jbeta segments was used in the multiplex PCR. Amplification of the CDR3 region of rearranged TCR beta genes was performed with a multiplex PCR assay on genomic DNA. Amplified TCR beta libraries were sequenced as 87-base-pair reads on the Illumina HiSeq System. From the authors' description of their analysis: A later analysis tallied about 77 million unique TCR beta chains across the 600 to 700 repertoires, and some 10 million of those chains were shared by two or more donors. To remove PCR and sequencing errors, raw reads were error-corrected and collapsed into unique sequences using a nearest-neighbor algorithm that merged closely related sequences. V, D and J gene segments were assigned by aligning CDR3 sequences to IMGT reference sequences. For a sequence to be retained, at least a six-nucleotide match to both a V gene segment and a J gene segment was required. Rearrangements were classified as productive when the CDR3 lacked stop codons and remained in frame with V and J, and all other rearrangements were classified as non-productive. Following IMGT convention, CDR3 was defined as the stretch from the second conserved V-encoded cysteine to the conserved J-encoded phenylalanine. The earlier analysis of about 610 of the donors excluded any sequence lacking an unambiguous match to a single V gene segment. In an earlier analysis of 587 of the donors, V segments were called functional above 56.7% productive rearrangements and were called segregating when the between-donor standard deviation exceeded 5%. A statistical classification framework was built for diagnosing cytomegalovirus status from the catalog of TCR beta chain sequences. V and J gene assignment, in a later analysis, came from comparing TCR nucleotide sequences with IMGT/GENE-DB human TR gene sequences. Using the TCRdist pipeline, a later analysis assigned CDR3 sequences along with most-parsimonious VDJ recombination scenarios. In a later analysis, every TCR beta chain was defined by the combination of its CDR3 amino acid sequence and its V-gene family, and reads without a unique V-gene family were dropped. In a later analysis, approximately 590 highly shared, low-generation-probability nucleotide sequences were removed to address suspected cross-contamination and a sequencing artifact. A later analysis calculated a clonal expansion index for each public chain from normalized within-repertoire ranks of inferred template counts. Generation probabilities in a later analysis came from a VDJ recombination model fitted to out-of-frame rearrangements, and those results were checked against IGoR. In a later analysis, hypergeometric tests were used to score TCR-TCR, TCR-HLA and TCR-CMV co-occurrence, with a repertoire-size bias correction applied to TCR pairs. False discovery rates were estimated in a later analysis by permuting HLA or CMV assignments 20 times. In a later analysis, co-occurring TCRs were grouped with DBSCAN, and TCRdist sequence similarity was added when clustering was performed within HLA-allele-positive subsets. For co-occurrence clustering, repertoires with fewer than 30,000 or more than 120,000 public chains were excluded, along with several repertoires with anomalous nucleotide sharing. TCRdb took this table from immuneACCESS and kept in-frame rearrangements with V and J called. Such tables lack part of the clones; where checked against another copy, unresolved V genes explain under half of the gap, and the rest is unexplained. The V and J calls and clone size come from that table; D and trimming were worked out from the DNA. This sample lists roughly 150,000 clones; 65% to 70% were detected once. Clones ranked in the top ten supply 10% of the sample.

The TCR comes from a man aged 30 to 45 in good health and CMV-seropositive. The specimen was PBMCs. The chain links TRBV6-5 with TRBJ2-3; TRBD1 aligns with 10 central bases. The CDR3 reads CASKGTGVADTQYF. The DNA reads TGTGCCAGCAAGGGGACAGGGGTGGCGGATACGCAGTATTTT.